The sequence of this TCR beta chain was determined in a study of beta chain features in type 1 diabetes. Overall study results and limits: Junctions at VDJ sites from type 1 diabetes patients had fewer insertions and more deletions. Sequencing of cDNA might inflate the share of cells that strongly express TCR. Shortening that was moderate but significant affected the TCRB CDR3s of Type 1 diabetes patients in all four CD4+ subsets.

Reverse transcription of all isolated RNA meant that expressed TCRB transcripts were sequenced. Some clones are missing from TCRdb's copy, which holds only in-frame ones; the method was immunoSEQ multiplex PCR. The data contain hundreds of thousands of clones, around 16% of them singletons. This clone was seen only a few times. Its antigen is as yet unknown. CDR1 and CDR2 from the germline V gene are SGHNT and YYREEE (reference sequence). The CDR3 is made up of 15 amino acids. The V end lost 4 bases, the J end lost 5 bases, and 15 bases lay between the germline ends. The sequence came from a man aged 18 to 29 with type 1 diabetes. Specimen: naive CD4+ T cells from blood. This rearrangement joins TRBV5-4 to TRBJ1-4; the D gene is possibly TRBD1 (5 bases). CDR3 loop: CASSPLGGSNEKLFF. As DNA, the CDR3 is TGTGCCAGCAGCCCCTTGGGGGGGTCAAATGAAAAACTGTTTTTT. The variable domain in full, completed from reference TRBV5-4 and TRBJ1-4, reads ETGVTQSPTHLIKTRGQQVTLRCSSQSGHNTVSWYQQALGQGPQFIFQYYREEENGRGNFPPRFSGLQFPNYSSELNVNALELDDSALYLCASSPLGGSNEKLFFGSGTQLSVL.